This T cell receptor beta chain was retrieved from a study of blood T cell repertoires in COVID-19. As handled by the study authors: The authors estimated nucleated cell counts from reference gene primer amplification. The repertoire was sequenced with immunoSEQ multiplex PCR; TCRdb's copy has only in-frame clones and lacks some. V, J and clone size are those of that table, while D and trimming were read from the DNA. Of approximately 200,000 clones listed, approximately 85% are singletons. The CDR3 has 16 amino acids. V dropped 0 bases and J dropped 3; count of bases not matched to a gene: 4. The germline CDR1 and CDR2 sequences are ENHRY and SYGVKD. The study counted Cohort 3 donors as recovered given two negative PCRs, clearance, or symptom resolution.

V usage is TRBV10-3 and J usage is TRBJ2-2, with 7 bases lining up with TRBD2. Material: PBMCs or T cells enriched from blood (not recorded which). This receptor was obtained from a man in his forties who had recovered from COVID-19. The chain's CDR3 is CAISESAAGYTGELFF. CDR3 nucleotides: TGTGCCATCAGTGAGTCGGCAGCGGGGTACACCGGGGAGCTGTTTTTT.